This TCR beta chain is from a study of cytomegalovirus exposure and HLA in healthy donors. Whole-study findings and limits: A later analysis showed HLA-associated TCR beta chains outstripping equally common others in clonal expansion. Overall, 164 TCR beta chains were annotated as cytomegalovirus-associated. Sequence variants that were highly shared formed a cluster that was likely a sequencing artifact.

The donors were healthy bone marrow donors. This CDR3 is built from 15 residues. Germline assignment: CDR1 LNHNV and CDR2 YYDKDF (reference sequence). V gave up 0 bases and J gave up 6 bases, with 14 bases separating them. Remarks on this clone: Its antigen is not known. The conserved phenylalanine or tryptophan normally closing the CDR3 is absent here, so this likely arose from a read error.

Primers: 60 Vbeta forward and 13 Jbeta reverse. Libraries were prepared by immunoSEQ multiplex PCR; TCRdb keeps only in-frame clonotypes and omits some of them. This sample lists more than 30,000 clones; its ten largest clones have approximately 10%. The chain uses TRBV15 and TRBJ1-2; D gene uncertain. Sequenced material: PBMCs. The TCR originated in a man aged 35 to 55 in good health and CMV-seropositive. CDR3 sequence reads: CATSREGIPSHGYTL. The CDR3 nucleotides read TGTGCCACCAGCAGAGAGGGCATCCCATCTCATGGCTACACCCTC.